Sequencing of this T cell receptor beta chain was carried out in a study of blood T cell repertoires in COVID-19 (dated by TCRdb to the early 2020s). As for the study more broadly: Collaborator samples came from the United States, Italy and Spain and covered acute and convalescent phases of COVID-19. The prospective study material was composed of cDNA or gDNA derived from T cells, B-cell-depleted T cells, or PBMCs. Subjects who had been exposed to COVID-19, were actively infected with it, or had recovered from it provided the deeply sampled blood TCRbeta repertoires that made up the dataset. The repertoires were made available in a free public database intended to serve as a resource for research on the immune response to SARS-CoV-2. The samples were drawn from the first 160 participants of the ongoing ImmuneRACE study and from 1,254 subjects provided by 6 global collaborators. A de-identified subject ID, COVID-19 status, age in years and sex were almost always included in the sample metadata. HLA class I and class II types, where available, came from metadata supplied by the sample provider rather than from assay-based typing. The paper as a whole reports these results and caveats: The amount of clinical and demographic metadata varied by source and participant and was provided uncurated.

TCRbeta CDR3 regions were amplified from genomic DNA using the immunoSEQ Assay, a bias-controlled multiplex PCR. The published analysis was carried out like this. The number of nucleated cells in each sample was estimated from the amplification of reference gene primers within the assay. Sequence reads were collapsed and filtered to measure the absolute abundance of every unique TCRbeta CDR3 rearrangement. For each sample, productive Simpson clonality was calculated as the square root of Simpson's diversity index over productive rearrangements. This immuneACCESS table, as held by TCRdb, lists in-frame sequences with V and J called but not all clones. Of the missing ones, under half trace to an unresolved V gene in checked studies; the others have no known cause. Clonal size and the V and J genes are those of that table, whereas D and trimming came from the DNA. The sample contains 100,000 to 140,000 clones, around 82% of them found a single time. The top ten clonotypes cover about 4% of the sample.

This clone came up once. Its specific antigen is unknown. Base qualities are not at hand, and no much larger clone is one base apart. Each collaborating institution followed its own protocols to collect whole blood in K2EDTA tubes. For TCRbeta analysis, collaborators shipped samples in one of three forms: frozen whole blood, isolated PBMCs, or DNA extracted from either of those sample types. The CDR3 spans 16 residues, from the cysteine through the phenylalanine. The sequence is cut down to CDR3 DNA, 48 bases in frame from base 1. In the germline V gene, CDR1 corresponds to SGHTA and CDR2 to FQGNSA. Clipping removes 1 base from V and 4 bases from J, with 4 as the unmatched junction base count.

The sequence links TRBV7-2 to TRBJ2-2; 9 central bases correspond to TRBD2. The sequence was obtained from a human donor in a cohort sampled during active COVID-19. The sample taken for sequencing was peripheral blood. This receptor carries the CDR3 CASSLGGAGGTGELFF. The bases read TGTGCCAGCAGCTTAGGCGGAGCGGGAGGCACCGGGGAGCTGTTTTTT.